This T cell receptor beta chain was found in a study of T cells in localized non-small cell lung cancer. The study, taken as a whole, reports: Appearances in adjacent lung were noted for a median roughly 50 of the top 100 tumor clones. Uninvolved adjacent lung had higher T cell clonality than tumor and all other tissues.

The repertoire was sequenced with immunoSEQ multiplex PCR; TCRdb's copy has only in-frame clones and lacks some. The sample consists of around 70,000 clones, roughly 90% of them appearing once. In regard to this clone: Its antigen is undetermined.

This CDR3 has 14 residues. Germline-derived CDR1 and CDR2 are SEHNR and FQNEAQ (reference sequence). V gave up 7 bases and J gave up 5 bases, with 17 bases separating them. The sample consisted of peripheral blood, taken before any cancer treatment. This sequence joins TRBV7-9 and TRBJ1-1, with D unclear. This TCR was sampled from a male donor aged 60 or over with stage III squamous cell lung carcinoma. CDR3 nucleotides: TGTGCCAGCACCCTGCCGGCGGTAAGGACTGAAGCTTTCTTT. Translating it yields CASTLPAVRTEAFF. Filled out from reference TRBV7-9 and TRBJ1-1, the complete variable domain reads DTGVSQNPRHKITKRGQNVTFRCDPISEHNRLYWYRQTLGQGPEFLTYFQNEAQLEKSRLLSDRFSAERPKGSFSTLEIQRTEQGDSAMYLCASTLPAVRTEAFFGQGTRLTVV.